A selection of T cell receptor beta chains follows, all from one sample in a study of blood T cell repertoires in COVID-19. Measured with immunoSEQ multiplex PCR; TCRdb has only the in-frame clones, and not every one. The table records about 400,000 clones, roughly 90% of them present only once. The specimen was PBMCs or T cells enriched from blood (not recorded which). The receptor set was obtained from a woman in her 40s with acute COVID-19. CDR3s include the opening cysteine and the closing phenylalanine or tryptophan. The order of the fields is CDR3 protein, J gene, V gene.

CASSIRDPGNTIYF	TRBJ1-3	TRBV19
CASSLGTVKGNTIYF	TRBJ1-3	TRBV5-1
CASSSPAAGHEQYF	TRBJ2-7	TRBV6-5
CASSPGGLAGNEQYF	TRBJ2-7	TRBV3-1/TRBV3-2
CASSGFQPQHF	TRBJ1-5	TRBV5-8
CASSLTGGRGNTIYF	TRBJ1-3	TRBV27
CASSERGYEQYF	TRBJ2-7	TRBV6-1
CASSLRGGAGNNEQFF	TRBJ2-1	TRBV9
CASSSLQGAGGNTIYF	TRBJ1-3	TRBV13
CASSLGLAGFSYGNEQFF	TRBJ2-1	TRBV5-5
CASGYFGGNTEAFF	TRBJ1-1	TRBV6-5
CASSRTGAEGSYNEQFF	TRBJ2-1	TRBV21-1
CASSLGGLAVGELFF	TRBJ2-2	TRBV11-2
CSASPQTVRSEQYF	TRBJ2-7	TRBV20-1
CASSNQGEQYF	TRBJ2-7	TRBV6-5
CASSLGQGGLGGYTF	TRBJ1-2	TRBV6-5
CAWSVLTGGSGYTF	TRBJ1-2	TRBV30
CASSKEGANTEAFF	TRBJ1-1	TRBV19
CASSIVGGVTTEAFF	TRBJ1-1	TRBV19
CASSFLAGAPDEQYF	TRBJ2-7	TRBV5-1
CASSPVTGSTEAFF	TRBJ1-1	TRBV18
CASSIRHLFGGEQFF	TRBJ2-1	TRBV19
CASSIGQGKDEQYF	TRBJ2-7	TRBV19
CASSLSGGNYEQYF	TRBJ2-7	TRBV5-1
CASSHERGLDTQYF	TRBJ2-3	TRBV3-1/TRBV3-2
CASSLYSGGAVDTQYF	TRBJ2-3	TRBV7-6
CASKVWSSYNSPLHF	TRBJ1-6	TRBV7-8
CASSEGGGVGYGYTF	TRBJ1-2	TRBV6-1
CASSIRDTATNTEAFF	TRBJ1-1	TRBV7-8
CASAPSGANYGYTF	TRBJ1-2	TRBV25-1
CASSVTGNQPQHF	TRBJ1-5	TRBV19
CASSLTTGGELFF	TRBJ2-2	TRBV2
CAWSPRGRGNQPQHF	TRBJ1-5	TRBV30
CASQIGEGTEAFF	TRBJ1-1	TRBV7-9
CASSPPRVGSMNTEAFF	TRBJ1-1	TRBV4-1
CATSVRDSYNEQFF	TRBJ2-1	TRBV24-1
CASSLGQTTNEKLFF	TRBJ1-4	TRBV11-2
CASSPYATGGNTGELFF	TRBJ2-2	TRBV3-1/TRBV3-2
CASSPSGIWEDTQYF	TRBJ2-3	TRBV5-4
CASRAGAEHTQYF	TRBJ2-3	TRBV3-1/TRBV3-2
CASSRQEDNEQFF	TRBJ2-1	TRBV11-3
CASSLGDRGPSQPQHF	TRBJ1-5	TRBV5-1
CASSFGGFGTDTQYF	TRBJ2-3	TRBV11-3
CASSRVTGKRNSPLHF	TRBJ1-6	TRBV11-3
CASRFLRGSKYEQYF	TRBJ2-7	TRBV6-5